These T cell receptor beta chains were read from a single sample in a study of identical twins. TCRdb passed the 5' RACE reads through MiXCR, listing each CDR3 protein once. The sample has under 500,000 distinct CDR3 sequences; about 13% are singletons. This sample also appeared in a second study, on yellow fever vaccine responses in identical twins.

Sequences were obtained from CD4+ T cells sorted from blood. The receptors here all came from a woman aged 18-35 years in good health. Both conserved end residues are part of each CDR3. D genes are given only for firm matches. For some rows the clone size is stated as once, few or many, or as a class when expanded; others skip it.

clone_size j_call v_call d_call cdr3_nt cdr3_aa
NA TRBJ2-6 TRBV2 TRBD1 TGTGCCAGCGGGACAGGGAGCTCTGGGGCCAACGTCCTGACTTTC CASGTGSSGANVLTF
few TRBJ2-1 TRBV12-3/TRBV12-4 NA TGTGCCAGCAGTACCCCCAGGGAACATGAGCAGTTCTTC CASSTPREHEQFF
few TRBJ2-1 TRBV5-1 NA TGCGCCAGCAGCTTGCTCGAGGTATCCTACAATGAGCAGTTCTTC CASSLLEVSYNEQFF
few TRBJ2-1 TRBV6-1 NA TGTGCCACCCGGGGGAGCTCCTACAATGAGCAGTTCTTC CATRGSSYNEQFF
NA TRBJ2-1 TRBV7-7 TRBD1 TGTGCTAGCAGCCAGGGGACAGACTCAAATGAGCAGTTCTTC CASSQGTDSNEQFF
few TRBJ2-7 TRBV11-2 TRBD1 TGTGCCAGCTCGGCGGGACAGGGAAGGGAGCAGTACTTC CASSAGQGREQYF
few TRBJ2-5 TRBV20-1 NA TGCAGTGCTCTTAGTGATGAGACCCAGTACTTC CSALSDETQYF
many TRBJ2-7 TRBV3-1 TRBD2 TGTGCCACCCGGACTAGCGGGGGGGCTCGGGAGCAGTACTTC CATRTSGGAREQYF
NA TRBJ2-3 TRBV18 TRBD1 TGTGCCAGCTCACCGGCAGGGGGATGGACAGATACGCAGTATTTT CASSPAGGWTDTQYF
few TRBJ1-1 TRBV3-1 NA TGTGCCAGCAGCCCCACTACTCAGGGGAGGGCTTTCTTT CASSPTTQGRAFF
few TRBJ2-7 TRBV5-1 NA TGCGCCAGCAGCTCCATGGGAGTAGTCGAGCAGTACTTC CASSSMGVVEQYF
many TRBJ1-2 TRBV5-1 TRBD1 TGCGCCAGCAGCTTGTCGACAGGGAACTATGGCTACACCTTC CASSLSTGNYGYTF
few TRBJ2-1 TRBV5-1 TRBD2 TGCGCCACCTCAGCGGGGGGCTCCTACAATGAGCAGTTCTTC CATSAGGSYNEQFF
few TRBJ2-1 TRBV29-1 TRBD1 TGCAGCGTTGGGGGGACAGGTGGGAACAATGAGCAGTTCTTC CSVGGTGGNNEQFF
many TRBJ1-1 TRBV29-1 NA TGCAGCGTTGCCGGGTCCCCCACTGAAGCTTTCTTT CSVAGSPTEAFF
NA TRBJ2-7 TRBV21-1 NA TGTGCCAGCTTAGACCTAGCCTACGAGCAGTACTTC CASLDLAYEQYF
NA TRBJ2-1 TRBV7-2 NA TGTGCCAGCAGGTCCCTAGCGCTTGGGCAGTTCTTC CASRSLALGQFF
few TRBJ2-7 TRBV7-2 TRBD2 TGTGCCAGCAGCTTCTTGGCGGGAGCCCACGAGCAGTACTTC CASSFLAGAHEQYF
few TRBJ2-1 TRBV20-1 TRBD2 TGCAGTGCGCCCTCAGGGAGGGCCAACTACAATGAGCAGTTCTTC CSAPSGRANYNEQFF
NA TRBJ2-7 TRBV15 TRBD1 TGTGCCACCAGCAGTGGACAGGCCCCCTACGAGCAGTACTTC CATSSGQAPYEQYF
NA TRBJ2-3 TRBV6-1 TRBD2 TGTGCCAGCAGCGGAAGACTAGCGGGCAAGGATACGCAGTATTTT CASSGRLAGKDTQYF
NA TRBJ2-1 TRBV7-9 TRBD1 TGTGCCAGCAGCATGGGACAGGGGTTTATGAATGAGCAGTTCTTC CASSMGQGFMNEQFF
NA TRBJ2-2 TRBV6-5 NA TGTGCCAGCAGATACGAGGGGAGGTCCGGGGAGCTGTTTTTT CASRYEGRSGELFF
NA TRBJ2-5 TRBV7-9 TRBD1 TGTGCCAGCAGCTCTAGACAGGGGGCGTATGAGACCCAGTACTTC CASSSRQGAYETQYF
many TRBJ2-1 TRBV10-3 NA TGTGCCACCAGAATGGACTATTCTGAGCAGTTCTTC CATRMDYSEQFF
few TRBJ2-2 TRBV5-1 NA TGCGCCAGCAGCTTAGAACCGCTTAAGGCCGGGGAGCTGTTTTTT CASSLEPLKAGELFF
NA TRBJ2-5 TRBV3-1 NA TGTGCCAGCAGCCAAGATCCCCGAGCGCCGAATGGCCAGTACTTC CASSQDPRAPNGQYF
few TRBJ2-1 TRBV7-3 NA TGTGCCAGCAGCTCGGACTTTAGCTCCTACAATGAGCAGTTCTTC CASSSDFSSYNEQFF
few TRBJ2-5 TRBV7-2 TRBD1 TGTGCCAGCAGCTTAGGTGGGGCAGGGGGCTATGAGACCCAGTACTTC CASSLGGAGGYETQYF
few TRBJ2-5 TRBV14 TRBD2 TGTGCCAGCAGCCCATGGGACTACAAGACCCAGTACTTC CASSPWDYKTQYF
many TRBJ2-2 TRBV4-1 TRBD2 TGCGCCAGCAGCCAAAGTGGGTTCAGAACTAGCGGCCACACCGGGGAGCTGTTTTTT CASSQSGFRTSGHTGELFF
few TRBJ2-1 TRBV29-1 TRBD2 TGCAGCGTTGAAGTTCGGCGGGGGACGTCGTACAATGAGCAGTTCTTC CSVEVRRGTSYNEQFF
many TRBJ2-3 TRBV6-5 NA TGTGCCAGCAGTTTTAGGGGAGGCACAGATACGCAGTATTTT CASSFRGGTDTQYF
NA TRBJ2-3 TRBV2 TRBD1 TGTGCCAGCAGGGGCCGGACAGGGGGGACAGATACGCAGTATTTT CASRGRTGGTDTQYF
once TRBJ1-1 TRBV20-1 NA TGCAGTGCTAAACCCGGAGGACGGACAAACACTGAAGCTTTCTTT CSAKPGGRTNTEAFF
NA TRBJ2-2 TRBV20-1 TRBD1 TGCAGTGCTAGGGGACAGACCGGGGAGCTGTTTTTT CSARGQTGELFF
NA TRBJ2-1 TRBV5-6 NA TGTGCCAGCAGCTACGGGACCCAGCAGTTCTTC CASSYGTQQFF
few TRBJ2-5 TRBV9 TRBD1 TGTGCCAGCAGCCAGGGGACAGGGGGTTACCAAGAGACCCAGTACTTC CASSQGTGGYQETQYF
NA TRBJ2-2 TRBV3-1 TRBD2 TGTGCCAGCAGCCGATCTAGCGGTGCGAACACCGGGGAGCTGTTTTTT CASSRSSGANTGELFF
few TRBJ2-5 TRBV7-2 TRBD2 TGTGCCAGCAGCTTAAGCCGGGGGGAGGGTGCCCAGTACTTC CASSLSRGEGAQYF
NA TRBJ1-4 TRBV12-3/TRBV12-4 NA TGTGCCAGCAGTTTATTAGGGGGATCTGCAACTAATGAAAAACTGTTTTTT CASSLLGGSATNEKLFF